This is a list of T cell receptor beta chains from one sample in a study of control samples from healthy donors and cancer patients. Data came from immunoSEQ multiplex PCR; TCRdb stores just in-frame clones and leaves some out. Of tens of thousands of clones in the sample, approximately 94% were seen once. The sequencing input was blood. The receptors originated from a man in his fifties or sixties in good health. CDR3s include the opening cysteine and the closing phenylalanine or tryptophan. D genes are given only for firm matches. The size of a clone is reported for some rows only, either as once, few or many, or as a class for expanded clones.

D,V,J,size,DNA,CDR3
.,TRBV7-6,TRBJ1-2,.,TGTGCCAGCAGCTTAGACCAGGGGAACTATGGCTACACCTTC,CASSLDQGNYGYTF
.,TRBV21-1,TRBJ2-7,.,TGTGCCAGCAGCTCATTTTCCTACGAGCAGTACTTC,CASSSFSYEQYF
TRBD2,TRBV30,TRBJ2-3,.,TGTGCCTGGAGTGGGACTAGCGGAGTTACTAGCACAGATACGCAGTATTTT,CAWSGTSGVTSTDTQYF
TRBD2,TRBV5-1,TRBJ2-2,.,TGCGCCAGCAGCTTGGCGGCTAGCGGCACCGGGGAGCTGTTTTTT,CASSLAASGTGELFF
TRBD1,TRBV10-3,TRBJ1-2,once,TGTGCCATCAGAGGGGACAGATCTAACTATGGCTACACCTTC,CAIRGDRSNYGYTF
.,TRBV2,TRBJ2-7,.,TGTGCCAGCAGTAGACAGGTTCTCGAGCAGTACTTC,CASSRQVLEQYF
TRBD2,TRBV9,TRBJ2-3,.,TGTGCCAGCAGCGGAGGGACTAGCGGGAGGGAAGATACGCAGTATTTT,CASSGGTSGREDTQYF
TRBD1,TRBV19,TRBJ2-7,.,TGTGCCAGTAGTATACGGGACAGGCCCTACGAGCAGTACTTC,CASSIRDRPYEQYF
TRBD2,TRBV10-2,TRBJ2-3,once,TGCGCCAGCAGTGACCCTGGACTAGCGGGGGCGGATACGCAGTATTTT,CASSDPGLAGADTQYF
TRBD1,TRBV24-1,TRBJ2-7,.,TGTGCCACCAGTGACCCCGCAGGGGGCGCGTACGAGCAGTACTTC,CATSDPAGGAYEQYF
TRBD2,TRBV2,TRBJ2-3,.,TGTGCCAGCACTCACCTCCCGCCCCCAGCGGGAGGGCCCGGAGATACGCAGTATTTT,CASTHLPPPAGGPGDTQYF
.,TRBV6-1,TRBJ1-2,.,TGTGCCAGCAGGGAAGCGACGGAGGGCTACACCTTC,CASREATEGYTF
TRBD1,TRBV12-5,TRBJ1-1,once,TGTGCTAGTGGTCCAGGAGACAGGGGGCGAATTGAAGCTTTCTTT,CASGPGDRGRIEAFF
TRBD1,TRBV10-3,TRBJ1-1,once,TGTGCCATCAGTGGGACAGGGCCCACTGAAGCTTTCTTT,CAISGTGPTEAFF
.,TRBV5-1,TRBJ1-1,.,TGCGCCAGCAGCTCGGGGACGAACACTGAAGCTTTCTTT,CASSSGTNTEAFF
.,TRBV5-4,TRBJ2-7,few,TGTGCCAGCAGCTTGAGGATCCTAGAAGACGAGCAGTACTTC,CASSLRILEDEQYF